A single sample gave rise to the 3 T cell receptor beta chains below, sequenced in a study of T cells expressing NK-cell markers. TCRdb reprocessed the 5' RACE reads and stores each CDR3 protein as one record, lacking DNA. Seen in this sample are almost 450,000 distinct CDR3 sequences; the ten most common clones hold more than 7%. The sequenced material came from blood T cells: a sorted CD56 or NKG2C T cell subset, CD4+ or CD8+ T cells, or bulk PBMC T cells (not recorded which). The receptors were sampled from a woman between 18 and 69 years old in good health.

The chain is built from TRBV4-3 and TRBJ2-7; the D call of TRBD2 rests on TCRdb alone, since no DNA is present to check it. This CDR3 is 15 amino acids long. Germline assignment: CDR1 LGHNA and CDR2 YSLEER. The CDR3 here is CASSQGGLAGDEQYF.

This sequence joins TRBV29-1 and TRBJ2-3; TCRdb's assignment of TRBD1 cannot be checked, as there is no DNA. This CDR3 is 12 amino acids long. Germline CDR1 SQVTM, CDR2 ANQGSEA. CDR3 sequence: CSVEQGTDTQYF.

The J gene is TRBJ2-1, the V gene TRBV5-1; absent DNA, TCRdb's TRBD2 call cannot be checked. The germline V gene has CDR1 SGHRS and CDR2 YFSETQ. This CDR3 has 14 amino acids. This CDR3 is CASGVEGMGNEQFF.